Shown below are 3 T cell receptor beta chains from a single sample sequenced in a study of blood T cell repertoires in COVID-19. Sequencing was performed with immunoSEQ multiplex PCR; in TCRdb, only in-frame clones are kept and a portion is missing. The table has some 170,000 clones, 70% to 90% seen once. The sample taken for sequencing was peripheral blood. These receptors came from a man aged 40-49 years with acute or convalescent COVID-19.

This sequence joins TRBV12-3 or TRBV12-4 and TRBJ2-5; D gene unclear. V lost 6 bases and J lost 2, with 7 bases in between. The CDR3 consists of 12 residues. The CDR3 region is CASRRQQETQYF. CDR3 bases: TGTGCCAGCAGAAGACAACAAGAGACCCAGTACTTC.

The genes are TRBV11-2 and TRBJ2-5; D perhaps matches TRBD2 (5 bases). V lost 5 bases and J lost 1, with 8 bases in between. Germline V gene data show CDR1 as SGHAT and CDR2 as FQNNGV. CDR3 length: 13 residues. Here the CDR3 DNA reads TGTGCCAGCAGCCGACTACCCCAAGAGACCCAGTACTTC. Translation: CASSRLPQETQYF.

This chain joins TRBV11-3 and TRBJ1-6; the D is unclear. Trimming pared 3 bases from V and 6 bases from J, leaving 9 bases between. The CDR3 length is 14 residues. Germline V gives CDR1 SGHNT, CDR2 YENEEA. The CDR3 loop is CASSLAQINSPLHF. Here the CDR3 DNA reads TGTGCCAGCAGCTTGGCACAGATTAATTCACCCCTCCACTTT.